Below are 23 T cell receptor beta chains sequenced from a single sample in a study of cytomegalovirus exposure and HLA in healthy donors. With 60 Vbeta and 13 Jbeta primers, the PCR was carried out. The repertoire was sequenced with immunoSEQ multiplex PCR; TCRdb's copy has only in-frame clones and lacks some. The table lists 130,000 to 150,000 clones, around 79% of them singletons, with 6.5% to 8% in the top ten. Sample: PBMCs. The receptors were sampled from a woman in her forties in good health and CMV-seropositive.

The V gene is TRBV15, the J gene TRBJ1-5, with D perhaps TRBD1 (5 bases). Germline CDR1 reads LNHNV; CDR2 reads YYDKDF (reference sequence). The V and J ends lost 0 bases and 0 bases respectively, with 9 bases between them. This CDR3 contains 16 residues. The CDR3 reads CATSRDPGYSNQPQHF. CDR3 sequence (DNA): TGTGCCACCAGCAGAGATCCAGGGTATAGCAATCAGCCCCAGCATTTT.

The chain joins TRBV2 to TRBJ1-3; D not resolved. V dropped 2 bases and J dropped 4 bases, with 15 bases sitting between them. This CDR3 has 16 residues. Germline assignment: CDR1 SNHLY and CDR2 FYNNEI. The CDR3 DNA reads as TGTGCCAGCAGTGAATCGAAGGCTCGCGGGGGAAACACCATATATTTT. Amino acid sequence: CASSESKARGGNTIYF.

The V call is TRBV2, the J call TRBJ2-1; TRBD1 aligns across 7 bases. Germline lookup yields CDR1 SNHLY and CDR2 FYNNEI. After removal of 4 bases from V and 4 bases from J, the junction contained 7 bases not matched to a gene. The length of the CDR3 is 15 residues. CDR3 DNA: TGTGCCAGCAGTGTTAGGGGGCAGGTGTACAATGAGCAGTTCTTC. Amino acid sequence: CASSVRGQVYNEQFF.

This sequence joins TRBV2 and TRBJ2-5; 14 nucleotides agree with TRBD2. Trimming removed 7 bases from V and 1 base from J; junction bases left unmatched: 8. Germline V gene sequence: CDR1 SNHLY, CDR2 FYNNEI. The CDR3 extends over 17 amino acids. CDR3 residues: CASTSGLAGGPQETQYF. The DNA for the CDR3 is TGTGCCAGCACATCCGGACTAGCGGGGGGCCCCCAAGAGACCCAGTACTTC.

V gene TRBV4-1 combines with J gene TRBJ1-5; perhaps TRBD1 as D (5 bases). Germline CDR1 MGHRA, CDR2 YSYEKL. Trimming shortened V by 3 bases and J by 3 bases, and 12 bases separated the two germline ends. The CDR3 extends over 15 amino acids. The CDR3, as DNA: TGCGCCAGCAGCCAGGTAGGGGTCCTCAATCAGCCCCAGCATTTT. This translates into CASSQVGVLNQPQHF.

This chain uses TRBV7-9 with TRBJ2-7; the D is unclear. The V end was cut by 5 bases, the J end by 4 bases, with 12 bases between. The CDR3 runs to 13 residues. Per the germline V gene, CDR1 is SEHNR and CDR2 is FQNEAQ (reference sequence). The CDR3 sequence: CASSPQLVYEQYF. Here the CDR3 DNA reads TGTGCCAGCAGCCCCCAACTGGTGTACGAGCAGTACTTC. The full variable domain, in which reference TRBV7-9 and TRBJ2-7 provide the parts outside the CDR3, is DTGVSQNPRHKITKRGQNVTFRCDPISEHNRLYWYRQTLGQGPEFLTYFQNEAQLEKSRLLSDRFSAERPKGSFSTLEIQRTEQGDSAMYLCASSPQLVYEQYFGPGTRLTVT.

The chain combines TRBV2 with TRBJ1-2, with 10 bases aligning to TRBD1. V trimming: 7 bases; J trimming: 4 bases; junction bases outside the gene matches: 6. This CDR3 comprises 14 residues. Germline V lookup: CDR1 SNHLY, CDR2 FYNNEI. The DNA of the CDR3 is TGTGCCAGCACCCCGGGACAGGGGCGCTATGGCTACACCTTC. Encoded protein: CASTPGQGRYGYTF.

The rearrangement links TRBV7-9 to TRBJ1-2; TRBD1 is a possible D gene (5 bases). CDR3 length: 13 residues. V gave up 2 bases and J gave up 6 bases, with 10 bases separating them. The V gene's germline CDR1 is SEHNR and CDR2 FQNEAQ (reference sequence). CDR3 in DNA: TGTGCCAGCAGCTTACAGGGAGGTGATGGCTACACCTTC. Protein product: CASSLQGGDGYTF.

This clone is a singleton in its sample. Different DNA sequences within this sample yield the same CDR3. The rearrangement joins TRBV18 to TRBJ1-2; a weak D match, TRBD1 (6 bases). V lost 3 bases and J 0 bases, leaving 8 bases between the germline ends. The germline gives CDR1 KGHSH, CDR2 LQKENI. The CDR3 totals 14 residues. The CDR3 region is CASSPGQPNYGYTF. As DNA, the CDR3 is TGTGCCAGCTCACCCGGACAGCCTAACTATGGCTACACCTTC.

The J gene is TRBJ2-1, the V gene TRBV7-5; TRBD1 was called by the table and not checked on the DNA. TRBV7-5 is designated a pseudogene. The CDR3 contains 16 residues. The CDR3: CVRSYRTGGIPGEQFF. CDR3 coding DNA: TGTGTCAGAAGCTATCGGACAGGGGGCATTCCTGGGGAGCAGTTCTTC.

This clone appeared a few times. The chain is built from TRBV7-2 and TRBJ2-5, with D tentatively TRBD1 (5 bases). CDR3 length equals 16 residues. V was shortened by 1 base and J by 4 bases, with 16 bases between the two germline ends. Germline V gene sequence: CDR1 SGHTA, CDR2 FQGNSA. CDR3 residues: CASSLVGAPALETQYF. The CDR3 nucleotides are TGTGCCAGCAGCTTAGTAGGGGCCCCAGCTCTAGAGACCCAGTACTTC.

V is TRBV28 and J is TRBJ2-1; 14 bases match TRBD2. V lost 2 bases, J lost 7 bases, and 19 bases stayed unmatched. Germline CDR1 reads MDHEN; CDR2 reads SYDVKM. There are 21 residues in the CDR3. The CDR3 loop reads CASSLMTLGTSGGLLGNEQFF. The CDR3 DNA reads TGTGCCAGCAGTTTAATGACCCTCGGGACTAGCGGGGGACTGCTGGGGAATGAGCAGTTCTTC. Combining the CDR3 with reference TRBV28 and TRBJ2-1 gives the whole variable domain DVKVTQSSRYLVKRTGEKVFLECVQDMDHENMFWYRQDPGLGLRLIYFSYDVKMKEKGDIPEGYSVSREKKERFSLILESASTNQTSMYLCASSLMTLGTSGGLLGNEQFFGPGTRLTVL.

The chain couples TRBV9 to TRBJ1-1; 8 nucleotides align to TRBD1. The CDR3 length is 15 residues. Looked up from germline, CDR1 is SGDLS and CDR2 is YYNGEE. V shed 1 base and J 3 bases; nucleotides not matched to a gene: 5. Here the CDR3 reads CASSVTDRGYTEAFF. In nucleotides, the CDR3 is TGTGCCAGCAGCGTAACCGACAGGGGTTACACTGAAGCTTTCTTT.

The rearrangement uses TRBV2 and TRBJ2-1; D remains unclear. The CDR3 runs 15 residues. Germline V lookup: CDR1 SNHLY, CDR2 FYNNEI. V was clipped by 0 bases and J by 4 bases, with 10 bases between them. The CDR3 coding sequence is TGTGCCAGCAGTGAAGCGGTCGTCGGGTACAATGAGCAGTTCTTC. This encodes CASSEAVVGYNEQFF.

V gene TRBV10-3 combines with J gene TRBJ2-7; maybe TRBD2 (6 bases). The CDR3 has 13 residues. V lost 6 bases to trimming and J lost 0 bases, with 9 bases between them. CDR1 is ENHRY and CDR2 is SYGVKD in the germline V gene. For the CDR3, the DNA is TGTGCCATCAGCCGGGGGATCTCCTACGAGCAGTACTTC. Its translation: CAISRGISYEQYF.

The chain uses TRBV25-1 and TRBJ2-3; 12 bases line up with TRBD2. Per the germline V gene, CDR1 is MGHDK and CDR2 is SYGVNS. This CDR3 comprises 17 residues. The trim removed 3 bases at V and 4 bases at J, leaving 8 bases unmatched. Here the CDR3 DNA reads TGTGCCAGCAGTGAGGGACTGACTAGCGGGGGCGCAGATACGCAGTATTTT. It is translated as CASSEGLTSGGADTQYF.

The chain links TRBV5-6 to TRBJ2-5, with 10 bases fitting TRBD1. This CDR3 contains 16 residues. J lost 1 base, V lost 4 bases, and 7 bases had no gene match. CDR1 SGHDT and CDR2 YYEEEE come from the germline V gene. Here the CDR3 DNA reads TGTGCCAGCAGCGGTCGGGACAGGGGATCCCAAGAGACCCAGTACTTC. Residues: CASSGRDRGSQETQYF. Based on the CDR3 plus reference TRBV5-6 and TRBJ2-5, the full variable domain is DAGVTQSPTHLIKTRGQQVTLRCSPKSGHDTVSWYQQALGQGPQFIFQYYEEEERQRGNFPDRFSGHQFPNYSSELNVNALLLGDSALYLCASSGRDRGSQETQYFGPGTRLLVL.

The chain carries TRBV5-1 and TRBJ2-2; 9 nucleotides line up with TRBD1. This CDR3 has 16 residues. CDR1 is SGHRS and CDR2 is YFSETQ in the germline V gene. The trim removed 5 bases at V and 2 bases at J, leaving 7 bases unmatched. The CDR3: CASSFVDRGNTGELFF. The CDR3, as DNA: TGCGCCAGCAGTTTCGTGGACAGGGGTAACACCGGGGAGCTGTTTTTT.

The chain links TRBV13 to TRBJ1-1, with a possible D match to TRBD1 (5 bases). The CDR3 loop spans 14 amino acids. CDR1 is PRHDT, CDR2 FYEKMQ, per germline (reference sequence). V was shortened by 0 bases and J by 0 bases, with 5 bases between the two germline ends. The chain's CDR3 is CASSLGQVNTEAFF. For the CDR3, the DNA is TGTGCCAGCAGCTTAGGACAGGTGAACACTGAAGCTTTCTTT.

The V call is TRBV5-4, the J call TRBJ1-2; 7 bases agree with TRBD1. The CDR3 consists of 14 residues. Trimming at V came to 8 bases and at J to 8 bases, leaving 15 bases not matched to a gene. Germline assignment: CDR1 SGHNT and CDR2 YYREEE (reference sequence). The CDR3 DNA reads TGTGCCAGTACCTACAGGGGCCTCACGGGGGGCTACACCTTC. This encodes CASTYRGLTGGYTF.

The chain joins TRBV7-2 to TRBJ2-1; 9 bases agree with TRBD1. From germline, CDR1 is SGHTA and CDR2 FQGNSA. V shed 1 base, J shed 9 bases, and the junction held 10 bases outside the gene matches. The CDR3 is 16 amino acids. In DNA form, the CDR3 reads TGTGCCAGCAGCTTAGTCCCACAGGGGGCTGGTGGTGAGCAGTTCTTC. Its protein is CASSLVPQGAGGEQFF.

The chain is built from TRBV5-6 and TRBJ2-7; tentatively, D is TRBD2 (6 bases). V lost 2 bases, J lost 0 bases, and 9 bases lay in between. Germline V gene sequence: CDR1 SGHDT, CDR2 YYEEEE. This CDR3 is 14 amino acids long. The CDR3 here is CASSLGGSSYEQYF. Here the CDR3 DNA reads TGTGCCAGCAGCTTAGGAGGGAGCTCCTACGAGCAGTACTTC.

CDR3 sequence reads: CASSWTDVRQPQHF. In DNA form, the CDR3 reads TGTGCCAGCAGTTGGACAGACGTACGACAGCCCCAGCATTTT. The chain has TRBV6-1 and TRBJ1-5; D might be TRBD1 (6 bases). Germline CDR1 is MNHNS and CDR2 is SASEGT. V lost 5 bases and J 7 bases, leaving 15 bases between the germline ends. CDR3 length equals 14 residues.